A selection of T cell receptor beta chains follows, all from one sample in a study of T cells in Graves' hyperthyroidism and ophthalmopathy. TCRdb reanalysed the multiplex PCR reads using MiXCR and keeps one entry per CDR3 protein. Among hundreds of thousands of distinct CDR3 sequences listed, about 20% were seen once. The sequencing sample was made of blood. These receptors all come from a man in his forties with Graves' ophthalmopathy. Both conserved end residues are part of each CDR3. D genes are given only for firm matches. Size is omitted from some rows. Given values are once, few, many or a class for expanded clones.

many,TRBV6-1,NA,TRBJ2-3,CASKVAFFGTDTQYF,TGTGCCAGCAAGGTAGCATTTTTTGGCACAGATACGCAGTATTTT
NA,TRBV18,NA,TRBJ1-1,CASSHSDGGLGTEAFF,TGTGCCAGCTCACACTCGGACGGGGGACTTGGCACTGAAGCTTTCTTT
few,TRBV20-1,NA,TRBJ1-1,CSARTTEVLGTEAFF,TGCAGTGCTAGAACTACAGAGGTCCTAGGCACTGAAGCTTTCTTT
many,TRBV5-1,TRBD1,TRBJ1-1,CASSRGRANTEAFF,TGCGCCAGCAGCAGGGGGCGGGCGAACACTGAAGCTTTCTTT
many,TRBV18,TRBD1,TRBJ1-1,CASSPQQGTMNTEAFF,TGTGCCAGCTCACCACAACAGGGGACCATGAACACTGAAGCTTTCTTT
few,TRBV28,NA,TRBJ1-3,CASSYRDRNTIYF,TGTGCCAGCAGTTACCGGGACAGAAACACCATATATTTT
many,TRBV11-2,NA,TRBJ1-1,CASSSQQGTEAFF,TGTGCCAGCAGCTCGCAACAGGGTACTGAAGCTTTCTTT
few,TRBV10-3,TRBD1,TRBJ1-3,CASSPGQGHTIYF,TGTGCCAGCAGCCCCGGACAGGGCCACACCATATATTTT
NA,TRBV20-1,NA,TRBJ2-2,CSARVEYGSGGGTGELFF,TGCAGTGCTAGAGTAGAGTACGGAAGCGGAGGCGGTACCGGGGAGCTGTTTTTT
few,TRBV7-3,TRBD1,TRBJ2-1,CASSQSLTGGAEQFF,TGTGCCAGCAGCCAATCCCTCACAGGGGGCGCTGAGCAGTTCTTC
few,TRBV3-1,TRBD1,TRBJ2-3,CASSHSSGGSNTQYF,TGTGCCAGCAGCCATTCCTCAGGGGGATCGAACACGCAGTATTTT
NA,TRBV6-1,NA,TRBJ1-1,CASSSSAPGGTEAFF,TGTGCCAGCAGCAGTTCAGCCCCCGGGGGCACTGAAGCTTTCTTT
NA,TRBV4-1,NA,TRBJ2-2,CASSQDSGANTGELFF,TGCGCCAGCAGCCAAGACTCCGGAGCGAACACCGGGGAGCTGTTTTTT
NA,TRBV15,NA,TRBJ1-1,CATSRDLLGGAFF,TGTGCCACCAGCAGAGATCTCTTGGGTGGAGCTTTCTTT
NA,TRBV29-1,NA,TRBJ1-2,CSVDVRGYRGYTF,TGCAGCGTTGATGTTAGGGGGTACAGGGGCTACACCTTC
few,TRBV5-1,NA,TRBJ1-1,CASSSTIRGNTEAFF,TGCGCCAGCAGCTCGACAATTAGAGGGAACACTGAAGCTTTCTTT
many,TRBV5-1,NA,TRBJ2-3,CASSSDSTDTQYF,TGCGCCAGCAGCTCGGACAGCACAGATACGCAGTATTTT
few,TRBV29-1,NA,TRBJ1-2,CSVGELEGYTF,TGCAGCGTTGGAGAATTGGAAGGCTACACCTTC
many,TRBV12-3/TRBV12-4,NA,TRBJ2-1,CASSFTSSYNEQFF,TGTGCCAGCAGTTTTACTTCTTCCTACAATGAGCAGTTCTTC
many,TRBV7-2,NA,TRBJ2-3,CASSLNRWADTQYF,TGTGCCAGCAGCTTAAACCGCTGGGCGGATACGCAGTATTTT
many,TRBV11-1,NA,TRBJ1-1,CASSFISTVSKAFF,TGTGCCAGCAGCTTTATATCAACGGTCTCGAAAGCTTTCTTT
many,TRBV6-2/TRBV6-3,TRBD1,TRBJ2-5,CASRRGQGGKTQYF,TGTGCCAGCAGACGAGGACAGGGGGGGAAGACCCAGTACTTC
NA,TRBV10-3,NA,TRBJ2-1,CAISDQGNEQFF,TGTGCCATCAGTGACCAGGGGAATGAGCAGTTCTTC
few,TRBV2,TRBD1,TRBJ1-2,CASSYPQGDNYGYTF,TGTGCCAGCAGTTACCCCCAGGGGGATAACTATGGCTACACCTTC
NA,TRBV5-1,TRBD1,TRBJ2-3,CASSDRVKDTQYF,TGCGCCAGCAGTGACAGGGTTAAAGATACGCAGTATTTT
few,TRBV6-5,NA,TRBJ2-7,CASSWDGYEQYF,TGTGCCAGCAGTTGGGACGGTTACGAGCAGTACTTC
few,TRBV15,TRBD1,TRBJ2-1,CATSRGGQGDNEQFF,TGTGCCACCAGCAGAGGAGGACAGGGGGACAATGAGCAGTTCTTC
NA,TRBV6-1,TRBD1,TRBJ2-7,CASSRTGTSYERCF,TGTGCCAGCAGTCGGACAGGGACATCCTACGAGCGGTGCTTC
many,TRBV7-2,TRBD2,TRBJ2-7,CASSLSSGLAGSSYEQYF,TGTGCCAGCAGCTTATCATCTGGATTAGCGGGGAGCTCCTACGAGCAGTACTTC
NA,TRBV6-2/TRBV6-3,NA,TRBJ2-1,CASSNPGPPRYNEQFF,TGTGCCAGCAGTAATCCGGGACCCCCGAGGTACAATGAGCAGTTCTTC
few,TRBV5-1,NA,TRBJ2-2,CASSWGQANTGELFF,TGCGCCAGCAGCTGGGGACAAGCGAACACCGGGGAGCTGTTTTTT
many,TRBV20-1,TRBD2,TRBJ2-3,CSASGTSGSRSDTQYF,TGCAGTGCGTCCGGGACTAGCGGGAGTAGATCAGATACGCAGTATTTT
NA,TRBV3-1,NA,TRBJ2-7,CASSQVSYEGGNEQYF,TGTGCCAGCAGCCAAGTCTCGTATGAGGGCGGGAACGAGCAGTACTTC
many,TRBV5-1,TRBD2,TRBJ2-3,CASSFSGGRSTDTQYF,TGCGCCAGCAGCTTTAGCGGGGGCAGGAGCACAGATACGCAGTATTTT
many,TRBV18,TRBD2,TRBJ2-3,CASSPRLAGSTDTQYF,TGTGCCAGCAGCCCACGACTAGCGGGAAGCACAGATACGCAGTATTTT
once,TRBV20-1,TRBD2,TRBJ2-1,CSTPLAGGYNEQFF,TGCAGTACCCCCCTAGCGGGAGGCTACAATGAGCAGTTCTTC
few,TRBV28,NA,TRBJ2-2,CASSPVRVDTGELFF,TGTGCCAGCAGTCCTGTCAGGGTAGACACCGGGGAGCTGTTTTTT
NA,TRBV5-5,NA,TRBJ1-6,CASSLSPGVKNSPLHF,TGTGCCAGCAGCTTGAGTCCAGGGGTTAAGAATTCACCCCTCCACTTT